This T cell receptor beta chain was sequenced for a study of identical twins. Broader study findings: Conclusions were based on cross-sectional statistical analysis, without following the same donors. Beta clonotypes that were abundant in cord blood contained fewer insertions, a pattern absent from memory repertoires.

Germline values: CDR1 SQVTM, CDR2 ANQGSEA. Between the trimmed V and J ends, which lost 4 bases and 6 bases, there was a span of 15 bases. CDR3 size: 13 residues. TCRdb re-called the 5' RACE reads through MiXCR, storing one row per CDR3 protein. Found here are over 600,000 distinct CDR3 sequences, around 21% of them singletons; the top ten hold 4% to 5.5%. In its sample, this clonotype was seen many times. What it binds is not known. The same data also went into a second study, on T cells expressing NK-cell markers. From that report: Clarity on HCMV specificity was lacking for the expanded NKG2C+ T cell clones.

V gene TRBV29-1 combines with J gene TRBJ1-2; a weak D match, TRBD1 (5 bases). The sequencing sample was made of PBMCs. The TCR was taken from a woman between 18 and 29 years old in good health. CDR3 DNA sequence: TGCAGCGTTGGGAGGCAGGGTTATAATGGCTACACCTTC. Translating it yields CSVGRQGYNGYTF.